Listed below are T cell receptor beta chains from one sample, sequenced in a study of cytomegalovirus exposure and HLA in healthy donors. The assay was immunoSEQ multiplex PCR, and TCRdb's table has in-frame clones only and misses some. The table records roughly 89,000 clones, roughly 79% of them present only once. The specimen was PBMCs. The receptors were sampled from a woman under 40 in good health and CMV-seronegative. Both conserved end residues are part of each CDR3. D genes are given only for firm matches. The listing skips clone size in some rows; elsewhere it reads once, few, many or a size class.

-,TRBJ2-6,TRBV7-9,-,-,CASSLRVGAGANVPTF
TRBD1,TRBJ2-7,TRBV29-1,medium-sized,TGCAGCGCCCGACAGGGATCCGAGCAGTACTTC,CSARQGSEQYF
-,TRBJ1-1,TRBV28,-,TGTGCCAGCAACACCCCTGGGAGGACCACGAACGCTGAAGCTTTCTTT,CASNTPGRTTNAEAFF
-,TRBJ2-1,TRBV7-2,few,TGTGCCAGCAGCTTAGCGCTCGGGATTGAGCAGTTCTTC,CASSLALGIEQFF
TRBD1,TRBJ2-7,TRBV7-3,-,TGTGCCAGCAGCTTCGACAGGGGGGGTTCCTACGAGCAGTACTTC,CASSFDRGGSYEQYF
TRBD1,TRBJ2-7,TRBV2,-,TGTGCCAGCAGCGGGACAGGTCTTTACGAGCAGTACTTC,CASSGTGLYEQYF
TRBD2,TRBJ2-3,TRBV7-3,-,TGTGCCAGCAGGGGGACTAGCAGTGAAGTAGATACGCAGTATTTT,CASRGTSSEVDTQYF
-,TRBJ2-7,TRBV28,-,TGTGCCAGCAGTTTACCCGGCTACGAGCAGTACTTC,CASSLPGYEQYF
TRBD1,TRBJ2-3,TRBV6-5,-,TGTGCCAGCAGTTACCGCTGGGACAGAAACACAGATACGCAGTATTTT,CASSYRWDRNTDTQYF
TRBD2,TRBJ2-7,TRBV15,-,TGTGCCACCAGCCTTCGAGTAGCGGGAGTCGGAGGATACGAGCAGTACTTC,CATSLRVAGVGGYEQYF
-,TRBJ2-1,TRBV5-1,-,TGCGCCAGCAGCTATGACCGGGCCTACAATGAGCAGTTCTTC,CASSYDRAYNEQFF
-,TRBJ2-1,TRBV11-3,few,TGTGCCAGCAGCCTCGGGTACAATGAGCAGTTCTTC,CASSLGYNEQFF
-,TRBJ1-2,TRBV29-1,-,TGCAGCGCCGATCCGACAGGAGGACCTTATGGCTACACCTTC,CSADPTGGPYGYTF
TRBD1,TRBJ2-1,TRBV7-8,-,TGTGCCAGCAGCTTAGTCGGGGACAGGGGCACCTATGAGCAGTTCTTC,CASSLVGDRGTYEQFF
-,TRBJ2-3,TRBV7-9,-,TGTGCCAGCAGCTTACTGAGGGCATCGGGATCGGATACGCAGTATTTT,CASSLLRASGSDTQYF
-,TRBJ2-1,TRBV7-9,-,TGTGCCAGCGGCCGGGGTCATGAGCAGTTCTTC,CASGRGHEQFF
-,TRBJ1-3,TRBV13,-,TGTGCCAGCAGCTTCATGGGTAATAGCATTCGGCTCTCTGGAAACACCATATATTTT,CASSFMGNSIRLSGNTIYF
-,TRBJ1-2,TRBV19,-,TGTGCCAGGGGCGACCGAACCCCTAAGTCCTATGGCTACACCTTC,CARGDRTPKSYGYTF
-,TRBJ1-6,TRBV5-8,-,TGTGCCAGCAGCTTGGTCACAGGAATCGGGTCACCCCTCCACTTT,CASSLVTGIGSPLHF
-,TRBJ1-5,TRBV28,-,TGTGCCAGCAGCCGAGACAACAGCAATCAGCCCCAGCATTTT,CASSRDNSNQPQHF
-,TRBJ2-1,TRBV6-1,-,TGTGCCAGCACCAAGAGCGGGTCTTACAATGAGCAGTTCTTC,CASTKSGSYNEQFF
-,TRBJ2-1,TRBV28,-,TGTGCCAGCGGCGGACTGTTCAATGAGCAGTTCTTC,CASGGLFNEQFF
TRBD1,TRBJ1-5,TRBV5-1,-,TGCGCCAGCAGTCCCGGACAGGCTATGATTGGTAGCAATCAGCCCCAGCATTTT,CASSPGQAMIGSNQPQHF
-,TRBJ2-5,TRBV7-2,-,TGTGCCAGCAGCCCAGCAGGGGCCCAAGAGACCCAGTACTTC,CASSPAGAQETQYF
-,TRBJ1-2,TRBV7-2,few,TGTGCCAGCAACCCAACCGGACAGAAAAACTATGGCTACACCTTC,CASNPTGQKNYGYTF
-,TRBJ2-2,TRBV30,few,TGTGCCTGGAGAGAGGTTACCGGGGAGCTGTTTTTT,CAWREVTGELFF
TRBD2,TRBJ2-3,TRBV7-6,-,TGTGCCAGCAGCTACCCGCTAGCGGGCATAACGGCAGATACGCAGTATTTT,CASSYPLAGITADTQYF
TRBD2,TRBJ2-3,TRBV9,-,TGTGCCAGCAGCGTAGGGCTTAGCGGGACGGGGGCAGATACGCAGTATTTT,CASSVGLSGTGADTQYF
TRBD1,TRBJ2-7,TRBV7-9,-,TGTGCCAGCAGCCCAACGATAGGTCGGCAGGGGGCCCTATCCTACGAGCAGTACTTC,CASSPTIGRQGALSYEQYF